A single sample is the source of the 25 T cell receptor beta chains below, sequenced in a study of T cells in Graves' hyperthyroidism and ophthalmopathy. From RNA transcripts, TCR beta CDR3 regions were amplified. First-round RT-PCR with HTBI primers amplified the TCR CDR3 region. TCRdb redid the calling of the multiplex PCR reads with MiXCR, one entry per CDR3 protein. The sample contains approximately 700,000 distinct CDR3 sequences, 40% to 55% of which appear only once. Sequenced material: peripheral blood or thyroid tissue (not recorded which). The source of these receptors is an adult man with Graves' disease, either hyperthyroidism or ophthalmopathy (not recorded which).

The V call is TRBV29-1, the J call TRBJ2-1; possible D gene TRBD2, 5 bases. Germline loops: CDR1 SQVTM, CDR2 ANQGSEA. V was pared by 3 bases and J by 5 bases, with 17 bases between. The CDR3 contains 15 residues. CDR3 sequence: CSVDGRGALNNEQFF. CDR3 bases: TGCAGCGTTGACGGACGGGGAGCGTTAAACAATGAGCAGTTCTTC.

The V gene is TRBV19, the J gene TRBJ2-7; 8 nucleotides line up with TRBD1. With 11 bases clipped from V and 4 bases from J, the junction kept 10 bases outside the gene matches. CDR1 is LNHDA and CDR2 is SQIVND in the germline V gene (reference sequence). The CDR3 spans 13 residues. CDR3 sequence (DNA): TGTGCCTCGCGACAGGGGATTCGGTACGAGCAGTACTTC. This translates into CASRQGIRYEQYF.

At least ten counts were recorded for this clonotype. J is TRBJ2-5 and V is TRBV2; weak D call: TRBD2 (6 bases). The V gene's germline CDR1 is SNHLY and CDR2 FYNNEI. The CDR3 loop spans 13 amino acids. The V and J ends lost 7 bases and 0 bases respectively, with 9 bases between them. The CDR3 region is CASKRDYQETQYF. CDR3 DNA sequence: TGTGCCAGCAAGAGGGACTACCAAGAGACCCAGTACTTC. Full variable domain (outside the CDR3, taken from reference TRBV2 and TRBJ2-5): EPEVTQTPSHQVTQMGQEVILRCVPISNHLYFYWYRQILGQKVEFLVSFYNNEISEKSEIFDDQFSVERPDGSNFTLKIRSTKLEDSAMYFCASKRDYQETQYFGPGTRLLVL.

The table lists this clonotype with a few counts. The conserved closing phenylalanine or tryptophan is absent in this CDR3, likely reflecting a read error. The chain links TRBV7-2 to TRBJ1-1; 8 nucleotides line up with TRBD1. The junction had 7 bases not matched to a gene; V was cut back by 10 bases and J by 0 bases. The CDR3 runs 14 residues. CDR1 is SGHTA, CDR2 FQGNSA, per germline. DNA for the CDR3: TGTGCCACCGACAGGGGTCAGATGAACACTGAAGCTTTCCTT. This sequence encodes CATDRGQMNTEAFL.

This clonotype was seen a handful of times. Here the CDR3 DNA reads TGTGCCAGCAGCGCTCTGACAGGGGCGGCCGGGGAGCTGTTTTTT. Protein: CASSALTGAAGELFF. The V call is TRBV7-3, the J call TRBJ2-2; 8 bases agree with TRBD1. The CDR3 sequence is 15 residues long. Germline CDR1 and CDR2: SGHTA and FQGTGA. J was trimmed by 6 bases and V by 5 bases; bases with no gene match: 8.

This clonotype appeared a single time. The chain carries TRBV2 and TRBJ1-2; D ambiguous. The CDR3 consists of 15 residues. CDR1 and CDR2 (germline): SNHLY, FYNNEI. Trimming cost V 1 base and J 2 bases, with 11 bases left between them. CDR3 in amino acids: CASSEDLSGNYGYTF. CDR3 nucleotides: TGTGCCAGCAGTGAAGATCTCTCAGGAAACTATGGCTACACCTTC.

This clonotype was counted at least ten times. The chain uses TRBV2 and TRBJ1-1; maybe TRBD1 (5 bases). Germline V gives CDR1 SNHLY, CDR2 FYNNEI. The CDR3 has 13 residues. V shed 4 bases and J shed 1 base, with 7 bases lying between them. Here the CDR3 reads CASSGGRNTEAFF. The CDR3 DNA reads TGTGCCAGCAGTGGGGGCAGGAACACTGAAGCTTTCTTT. Supplemented by reference TRBV2 and TRBJ1-1, the full variable domain reads EPEVTQTPSHQVTQMGQEVILRCVPISNHLYFYWYRQILGQKVEFLVSFYNNEISEKSEIFDDQFSVERPDGSNFTLKIRSTKLEDSAMYFCASSGGRNTEAFFGQGTRLTVV.

This clonotype was counted between two and nine times. The chain is built from TRBV5-1 and TRBJ1-4; D perhaps matches TRBD1 (5 bases). Trimming stripped 6 bases from V and 3 bases from J, with 15 bases between. The germline gives CDR1 SGHRS, CDR2 YFSETQ. This CDR3 region has 15 residues. The CDR3 loop is CASKQGLYPNEKLFF. DNA of the CDR3: TGCGCCAGCAAGCAGGGTCTATATCCTAATGAAAAACTGTTTTTT.

The rearrangement joins TRBV6-5 to TRBJ1-1; no reliable D call. The CDR3 runs to 12 residues. Trimming cost V 10 bases and J 5 bases, with 14 bases left between them. The germline V gene encodes CDR1 MNHEY and CDR2 SVGAGI. CDR3 in amino acids: CAIDDKVTEAFF. As DNA, the CDR3 is TGTGCCATCGACGACAAGGTGACTGAAGCTTTCTTT.

Ten or more counts support this clonotype. This chain joins TRBV7-9 and TRBJ2-7; the match to TRBD1 covers 9 bases. The V and J ends lost 5 bases and 6 bases, in that order; junction bases with no gene match: 11. The CDR3 length is 15 residues. Per germline, CDR1 SEHNR and CDR2 FQNEAQ (reference sequence). The CDR3 loop reads CASSQGGQGLSEQYF. The DNA for the CDR3 is TGTGCCAGCAGCCAAGGGGGACAGGGACTTTCCGAGCAGTACTTC.

The table lists this clonotype with a count of one. V is TRBV2 and J is TRBJ1-2; D remains ambiguous. CDR3 length: 11 residues. The ends were cut back, 6 bases at V and 4 bases at J, with 6 bases in the middle. Germline V lookup: CDR1 SNHLY, CDR2 FYNNEI. The chain's CDR3 is CASSPIYGYTF. CDR3 in DNA: TGTGCCAGCAGCCCGATCTATGGCTACACCTTC.

The chain couples TRBV20-1 to TRBJ2-3, with 8 bases aligning to TRBD2. The germline V gene encodes CDR1 DFQATT and CDR2 SNEGSKA (reference sequence). Trimming removed 0 bases from V and 0 bases from J; junction bases left unmatched: 2. CDR3 size: 15 residues. In nucleotides, the CDR3 is TGCAGTGCTAGAGATGCTAGCGGGAGCACAGATACGCAGTATTTT. This codes for CSARDASGSTDTQYF.

The chain recombines TRBV20-1 with TRBJ1-1; no reliable D call. This CDR3 comprises 13 residues. Germline CDR1 and CDR2: DFQATT and SNEGSKA (reference sequence). With 4 bases removed from V and 2 bases from J, the gap between germline ends came to 11 bases. The CDR3 region is CSAKAGFNTEAFF. The CDR3 region has the DNA TGCAGTGCTAAGGCAGGTTTTAACACTGAAGCTTTCTTT.

The CDR3 sequence is CASSSNTGYNYGYTF. The CDR3, as DNA: TGTGCCAGCAGCTCAAACACAGGGTACAACTATGGCTACACCTTC. The chain has TRBV7-8 and TRBJ1-2; tentatively, D is TRBD1 (6 bases). The CDR3 spans 15 residues. Germline assignment: CDR1 SGHVS and CDR2 FQNEAQ. Trimming left V 4 bases short and J 2 bases short, with 14 bases between. The variable domain in full, with the rest retrieved from reference TRBV7-8 and TRBJ1-2, is GAGVSQSPRYKVAKRGQDVALRCDPISGHVSLFWYQQALGQGPEFLTYFQNEAQLDKSGLPSDRFFAERPEGSVSTLKIQRTQQEDSAVYLCASSSNTGYNYGYTFGSGTRLTVV.

At least ten counts were recorded for this clonotype. The CDR3 region has the DNA TGTGCCAGCAGCCAAGGACTAGCGGGAGGGATCGAGACCCAGTACTTC. Its protein product is CASSQGLAGGIETQYF. V gene TRBV7-9 combines with J gene TRBJ2-5; the match to TRBD2 covers 15 bases. Germline CDR1 SEHNR, CDR2 FQNEAQ (reference sequence). The CDR3 runs to 16 residues. V was clipped by 5 bases and J by 5 bases; unmatched bases: 6.

As for this clonotype: This clone may be a read error of a much larger clone one base away. The V gene is TRBV7-8, the J gene TRBJ2-2; D is unclear. Germline lookup yields CDR1 SGHVS and CDR2 FQNEAQ. The CDR3 has 13 residues. The CDR3 loop reads CVSSLSYTGELFF. The CDR3 coding sequence is TGTGTCAGCAGCCTAAGTTACACCGGGGAGCTGTTTTTT.

This clonotype has more than one count but fewer than ten. This chain connects TRBV20-1 to TRBJ2-5; TRBD1 matches at 8 bases. This CDR3 region has 15 residues. The germline V gene has CDR1 DFQATT and CDR2 SNEGSKA (reference sequence). The ends lost 6 bases at V and 5 bases at J; junction bases unmatched: 14. CDR3 sequence reads: CSAPTSRQGYETQYF. CDR3 sequence (DNA): TGCAGTGCCCCTACCTCCCGACAGGGGTACGAGACCCAGTACTTC.

As for this clonotype: The CDR3 carries no conserved terminal phenylalanine or tryptophan, so it likely arises from a read error. The CDR3 DNA is TGTGCCAGTAGTACCCTGGACAGGGACTATGGCTACACCCTC. This codes for CASSTLDRDYGYTL. This chain links TRBV7-9 with TRBJ1-2, with TRBD1 matching over 8 bases. Per germline, CDR1 SEHNR and CDR2 FQNEAQ (reference sequence). This CDR3 spans 14 amino acids. With 9 bases clipped from V and 3 bases from J, the junction kept 9 bases outside the gene matches.

The chain recombines TRBV29-1 with TRBJ2-5, with D tentatively TRBD1 (7 bases). Trimming took off 6 bases at V and 5 bases at J, with 16 bases between the two ends. Per the germline V gene, CDR1 is SQVTM and CDR2 is ANQGSEA. The CDR3 loop spans 13 amino acids. CDR3 sequence: CSVLGGGRETQYF. In DNA form, the CDR3 reads TGCAGCGTCTTAGGAGGGGGCCGTGAGACCCAGTACTTC.

A remark on this clonotype: One base away lies a much larger clone, so this may be a sequencing read error. The chain combines TRBV7-3 with TRBJ2-5; 8 bases agree with TRBD2. Germline V lookup: CDR1 SGHTA, CDR2 FQGTGA. CDR3 length: 15 amino acids. The CDR3: CASRPGTSPQETQCF. In nucleotides, the CDR3 is TGTGCCAGCAGACCTGGGACTAGTCCGCAAGAGACCCAGTGCTTC.

The V and J genes are TRBV7-2 and TRBJ1-5, with a tentative D call TRBD1 (6 bases). CDR1 SGHTA and CDR2 FQGNSA come from the germline V gene. The CDR3 is made up of 14 amino acids. V lost 1 base and J 7 bases, leaving 11 bases between the germline ends. The CDR3 nucleotides are TGTGCCAGCAGCTTAGTTTGGGGGGCCCAGCCCCAGCATTTT. Translating gives CASSLVWGAQPQHF.

V usage is TRBV5-1 and J usage is TRBJ1-2, with a tentative D call TRBD1 (5 bases). The CDR3 consists of 15 residues. Trimming cost V 4 bases and J 3 bases, with 16 bases left between them. Germline CDR1 is SGHRS and CDR2 is YFSETQ. CDR3 nucleotides: TGCGCCAGCAGCCTTGGGATCCGGGACGACTATGGCTACACCTTC. Residues: CASSLGIRDDYGYTF.

This chain connects TRBV19 to TRBJ1-5; D unclear. Trimming removed 4 bases from V and 1 base from J, with 8 bases in between. Germline CDR1 LNHDA, CDR2 SQIVND (reference sequence). CDR3 length: 14 residues. CDR3 amino acids: CASSSAQSNQPQHF. CDR3 in DNA: TGTGCCAGTAGTAGCGCACAGAGCAATCAGCCCCAGCATTTT.

In this sample, this clonotype turned up many times. The chain carries TRBV15 and TRBJ1-5; tentative D call: TRBD1 (5 bases). CDR3 length: 16 amino acids. The V end was cut by 1 base, the J end by 5 bases, with 15 bases between. Germline-derived CDR1 and CDR2 are LNHNV and YYDKDF (reference sequence). The CDR3 here is CATSRVGGLHDQPQHF. The CDR3 DNA reads TGTGCCACCAGCAGAGTTGGGGGACTGCATGATCAGCCCCAGCATTTT.

This clonotype has only a few counts. An end of the junction differs from the germline gene, which may be a read error. The DNA of the CDR3 is TGCGCCAGCAGCCGGGAATGGGACAGCTTAACCTCTGGGGCCAACGTCCTGACTTTC. This codes for CASSREWDSLTSGANVLTF. The chain has TRBV7-2 and TRBJ2-6; 7 nucleotides agree with TRBD1. In germline, CDR1 is SGHTA, CDR2 FQGNSA. The CDR3 length is 19 residues.